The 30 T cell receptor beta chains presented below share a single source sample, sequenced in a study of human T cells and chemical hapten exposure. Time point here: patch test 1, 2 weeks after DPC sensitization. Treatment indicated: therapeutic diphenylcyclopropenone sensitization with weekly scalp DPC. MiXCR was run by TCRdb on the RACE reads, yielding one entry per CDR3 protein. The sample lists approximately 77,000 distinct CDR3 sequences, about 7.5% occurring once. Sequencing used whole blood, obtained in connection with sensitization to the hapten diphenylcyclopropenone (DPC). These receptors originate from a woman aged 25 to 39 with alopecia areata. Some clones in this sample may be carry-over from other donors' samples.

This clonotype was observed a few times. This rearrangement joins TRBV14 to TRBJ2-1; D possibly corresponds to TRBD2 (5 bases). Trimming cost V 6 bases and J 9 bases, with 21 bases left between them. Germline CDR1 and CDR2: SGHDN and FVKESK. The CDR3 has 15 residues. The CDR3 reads CASSPLTASRLEQFF. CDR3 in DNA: TGTGCCAGCAGTCCCTTGACTGCTAGCAGACTTGAGCAGTTCTTC.

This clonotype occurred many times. The CDR3 DNA sequence: TGCGGAATAGCGGGGAACACAGATACGCAGTATTTT. Its translation: CGIAGNTDTQYF. The rearrangement joins TRBV20-1 to TRBJ2-3, with 8 positions matching TRBD2. Germline V CDR1 and CDR2: DFQATT, SNEGSKA (reference sequence). This CDR3 has 12 residues.

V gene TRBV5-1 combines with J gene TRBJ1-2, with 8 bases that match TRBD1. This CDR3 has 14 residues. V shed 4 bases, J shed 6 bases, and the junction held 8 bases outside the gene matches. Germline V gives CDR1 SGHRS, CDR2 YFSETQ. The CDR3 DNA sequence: TGCGCCAGCAGCCCCGGACAGGGCGAAGATGGCTACACCTTC. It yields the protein CASSPGQGEDGYTF.

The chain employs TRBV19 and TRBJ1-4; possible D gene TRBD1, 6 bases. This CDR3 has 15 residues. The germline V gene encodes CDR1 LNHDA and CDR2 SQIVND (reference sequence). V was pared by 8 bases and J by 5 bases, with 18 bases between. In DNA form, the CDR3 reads TGTGCCAGTTCCTCTTCGGGGGCGCGAAATGAAAAACTGTTTTTT. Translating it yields CASSSSGARNEKLFF.

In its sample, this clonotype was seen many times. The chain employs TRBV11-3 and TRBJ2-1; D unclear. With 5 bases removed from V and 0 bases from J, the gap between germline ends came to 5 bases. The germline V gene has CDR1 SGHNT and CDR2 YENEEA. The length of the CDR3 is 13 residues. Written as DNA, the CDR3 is TGTGCCAGCAGCACTTCCTCCTACAATGAGCAGTTCTTC. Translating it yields CASSTSSYNEQFF.

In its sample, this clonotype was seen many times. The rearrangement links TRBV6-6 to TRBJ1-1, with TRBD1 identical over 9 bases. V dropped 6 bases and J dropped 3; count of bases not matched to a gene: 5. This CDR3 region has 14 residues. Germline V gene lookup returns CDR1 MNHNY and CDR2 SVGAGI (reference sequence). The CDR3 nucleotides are TGTGCCAGCAGCTCACAGGGGGCCCACACTGAAGCTTTCTTT. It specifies CASSSQGAHTEAFF.

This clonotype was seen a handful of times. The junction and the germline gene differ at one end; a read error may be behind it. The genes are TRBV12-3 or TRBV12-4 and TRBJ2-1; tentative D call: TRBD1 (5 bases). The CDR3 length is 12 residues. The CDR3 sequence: CASSATGSRMVF. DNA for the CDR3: TGTGCCAGCAGTGCAACAGGTTCGCGTATGGTCTTC.

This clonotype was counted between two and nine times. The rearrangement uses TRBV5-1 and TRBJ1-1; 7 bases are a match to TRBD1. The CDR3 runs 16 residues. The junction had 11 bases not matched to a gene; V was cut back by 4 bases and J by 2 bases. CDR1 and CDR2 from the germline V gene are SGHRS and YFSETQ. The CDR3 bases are TGCGCCAGCAGCCCGAATGGAGGACAGGTAAACACTGAAGCTTTCTTT. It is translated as CASSPNGGQVNTEAFF.

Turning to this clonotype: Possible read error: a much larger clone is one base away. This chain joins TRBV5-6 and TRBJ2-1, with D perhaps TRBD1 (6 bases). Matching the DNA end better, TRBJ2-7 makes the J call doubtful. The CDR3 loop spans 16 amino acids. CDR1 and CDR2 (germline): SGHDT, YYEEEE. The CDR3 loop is CASSLDRAKGYNEQYF. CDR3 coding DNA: TGTGCCAGCAGCTTGGACAGGGCCAAAGGATACAATGAGCAGTACTTC.

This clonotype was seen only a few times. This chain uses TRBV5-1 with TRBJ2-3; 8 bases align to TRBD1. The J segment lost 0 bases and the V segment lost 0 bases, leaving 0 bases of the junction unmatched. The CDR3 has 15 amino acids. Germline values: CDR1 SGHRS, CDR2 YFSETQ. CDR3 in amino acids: CASSLGQGSTDTQYF. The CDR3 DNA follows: TGCGCCAGCAGCTTGGGACAGGGGAGCACAGATACGCAGTATTTT. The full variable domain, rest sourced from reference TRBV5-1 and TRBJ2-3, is KAGVTQTPRYLIKTRGQQVTLSCSPISGHRSVSWYQQTPGQGLQFLFEYFSETQRNKGNFPGRFSGRQFSNSRSEMNVSTLELGDSALYLCASSLGQGSTDTQYFGPGTRLTVL.

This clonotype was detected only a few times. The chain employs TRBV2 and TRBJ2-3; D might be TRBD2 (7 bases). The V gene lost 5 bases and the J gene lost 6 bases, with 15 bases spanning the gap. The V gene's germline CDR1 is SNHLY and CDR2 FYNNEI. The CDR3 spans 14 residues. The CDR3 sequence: CASSRGGRPDTQYF. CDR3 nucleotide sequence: TGTGCCAGCAGTAGGGGGGGCCGCCCCGATACGCAGTATTTT.

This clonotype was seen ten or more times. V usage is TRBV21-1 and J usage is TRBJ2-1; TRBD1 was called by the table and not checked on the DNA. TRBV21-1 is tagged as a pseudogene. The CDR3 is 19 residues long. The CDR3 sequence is CASTLPSGLPGQGGNEQFF. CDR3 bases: TGTGCCAGCACCCTCCCGTCCGGGCTACCGGGACAGGGGGGAAATGAGCAGTTCTTC.

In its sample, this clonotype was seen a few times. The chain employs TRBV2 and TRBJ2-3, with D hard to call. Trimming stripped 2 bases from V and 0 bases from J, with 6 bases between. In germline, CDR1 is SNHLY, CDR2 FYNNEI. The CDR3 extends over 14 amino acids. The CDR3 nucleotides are TGTGCCAGCAGTGAACTTAGTAGCACAGATACGCAGTATTTT. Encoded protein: CASSELSSTDTQYF.

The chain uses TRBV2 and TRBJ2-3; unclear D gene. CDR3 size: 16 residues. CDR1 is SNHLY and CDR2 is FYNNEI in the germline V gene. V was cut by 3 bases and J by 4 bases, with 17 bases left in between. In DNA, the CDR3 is TGTGCCAGCAGTGACGGAGTCCTGCAGGCTCCAGATACGCAGTATTTT. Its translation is CASSDGVLQAPDTQYF.

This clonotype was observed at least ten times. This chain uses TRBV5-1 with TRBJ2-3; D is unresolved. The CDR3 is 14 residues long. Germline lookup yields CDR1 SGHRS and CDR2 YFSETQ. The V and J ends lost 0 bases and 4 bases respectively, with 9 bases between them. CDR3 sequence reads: CASSLGQVADTQYF. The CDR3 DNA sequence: TGCGCCAGCAGCTTGGGTCAGGTGGCAGATACGCAGTATTTT.

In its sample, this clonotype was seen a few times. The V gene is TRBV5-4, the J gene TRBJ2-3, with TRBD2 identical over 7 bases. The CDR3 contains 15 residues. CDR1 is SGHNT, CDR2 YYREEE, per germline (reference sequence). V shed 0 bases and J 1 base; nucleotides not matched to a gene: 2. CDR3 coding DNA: TGTGCCAGCAGCTTGGTTCGGGGGGGCACAGATACGCAGTATTTT. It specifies CASSLVRGGTDTQYF.

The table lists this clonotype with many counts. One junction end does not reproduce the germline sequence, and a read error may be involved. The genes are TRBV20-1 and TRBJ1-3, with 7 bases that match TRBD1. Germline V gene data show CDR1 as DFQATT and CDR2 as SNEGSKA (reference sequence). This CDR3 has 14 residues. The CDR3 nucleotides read TGCAGTGCCAGAGGCGGGACAGAAGGAAACACCATATATTTT. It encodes CSARGGTEGNTIYF.

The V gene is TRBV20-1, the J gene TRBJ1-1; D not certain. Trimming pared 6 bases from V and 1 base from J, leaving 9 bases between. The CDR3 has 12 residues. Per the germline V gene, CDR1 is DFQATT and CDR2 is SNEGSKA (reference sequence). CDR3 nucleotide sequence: TGCAGTGCCACCGACTGGAACACTGAAGCTTTCTTT. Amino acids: CSATDWNTEAFF.

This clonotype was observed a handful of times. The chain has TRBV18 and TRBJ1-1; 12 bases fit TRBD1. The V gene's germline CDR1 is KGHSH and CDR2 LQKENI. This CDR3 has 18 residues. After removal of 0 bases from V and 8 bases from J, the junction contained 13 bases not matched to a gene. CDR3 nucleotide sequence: TGTGCCAGCTCACCACCGGGTGGGATGGGACAGGGGGCGACCGAAGCTTTCTTT. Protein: CASSPPGGMGQGATEAFF.

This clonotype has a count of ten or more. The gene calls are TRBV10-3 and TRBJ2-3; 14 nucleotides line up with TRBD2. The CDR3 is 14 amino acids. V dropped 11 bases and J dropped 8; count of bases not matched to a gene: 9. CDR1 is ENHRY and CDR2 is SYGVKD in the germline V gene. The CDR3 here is CAAREGTSGGTQYF. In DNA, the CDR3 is TGTGCCGCCCGAGAGGGGACTAGCGGGGGTACGCAGTATTTT.

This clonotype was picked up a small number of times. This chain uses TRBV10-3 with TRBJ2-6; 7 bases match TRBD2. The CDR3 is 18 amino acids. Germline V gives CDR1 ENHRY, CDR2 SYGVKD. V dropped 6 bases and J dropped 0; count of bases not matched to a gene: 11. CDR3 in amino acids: CAISLIAAGNSGANVLTF. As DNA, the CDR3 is TGTGCCATCAGCCTCATCGCAGCGGGAAACTCTGGGGCCAACGTCCTGACTTTC.

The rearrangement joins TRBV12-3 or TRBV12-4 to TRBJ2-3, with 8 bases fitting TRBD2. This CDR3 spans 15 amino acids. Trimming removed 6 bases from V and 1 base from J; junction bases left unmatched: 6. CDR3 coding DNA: TGTGCCAGCAGCTCTAGCGGGTTCCGCACAGATACGCAGTATTTT. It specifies CASSSSGFRTDTQYF.

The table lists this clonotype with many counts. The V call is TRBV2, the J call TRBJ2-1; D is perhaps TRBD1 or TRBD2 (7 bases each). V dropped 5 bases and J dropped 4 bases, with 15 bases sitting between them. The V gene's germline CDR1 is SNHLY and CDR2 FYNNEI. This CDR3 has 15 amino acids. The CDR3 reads CASSNQGGGYNEQFF. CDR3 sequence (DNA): TGTGCCAGCAGTAACCAGGGGGGAGGGTACAATGAGCAGTTCTTC.

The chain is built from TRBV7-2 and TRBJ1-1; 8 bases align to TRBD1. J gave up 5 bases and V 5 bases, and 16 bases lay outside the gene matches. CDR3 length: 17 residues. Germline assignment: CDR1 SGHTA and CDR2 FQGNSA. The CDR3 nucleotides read TGTGCCAGCAGCCCAATTTTTGGTGGCAGGGGGCTGACTGAAGCTTTCTTT. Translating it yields CASSPIFGGRGLTEAFF. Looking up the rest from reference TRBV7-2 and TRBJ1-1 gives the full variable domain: GAGVSQSPSNKVTEKGKDVELRCDPISGHTALYWYRQSLGQGLEFLIYFQGNSAPDKSGLPSDRFSAERTGGSVSTLTIQRTQQEDSAVYLCASSPIFGGRGLTEAFFGQGTRLTVV.

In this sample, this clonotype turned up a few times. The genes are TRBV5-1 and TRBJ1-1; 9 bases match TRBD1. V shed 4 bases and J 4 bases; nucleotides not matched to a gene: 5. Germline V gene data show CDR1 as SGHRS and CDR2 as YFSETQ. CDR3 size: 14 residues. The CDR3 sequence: CASSRTGEGTEAFF. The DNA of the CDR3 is TGCGCCAGCAGCAGGACAGGGGAGGGCACTGAAGCTTTCTTT. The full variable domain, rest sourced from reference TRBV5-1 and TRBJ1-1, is KAGVTQTPRYLIKTRGQQVTLSCSPISGHRSVSWYQQTPGQGLQFLFEYFSETQRNKGNFPGRFSGRQFSNSRSEMNVSTLELGDSALYLCASSRTGEGTEAFFGQGTRLTVV.

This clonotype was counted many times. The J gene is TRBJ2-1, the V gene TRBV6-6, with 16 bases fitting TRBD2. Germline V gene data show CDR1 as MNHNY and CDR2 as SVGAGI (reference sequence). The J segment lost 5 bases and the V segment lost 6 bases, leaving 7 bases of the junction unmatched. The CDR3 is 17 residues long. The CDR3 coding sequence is TGTGCCAGCAGGCGATACGGGACTAGCGGGGGGGACAATGAGCAGTTCTTC. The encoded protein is CASRRYGTSGGDNEQFF.

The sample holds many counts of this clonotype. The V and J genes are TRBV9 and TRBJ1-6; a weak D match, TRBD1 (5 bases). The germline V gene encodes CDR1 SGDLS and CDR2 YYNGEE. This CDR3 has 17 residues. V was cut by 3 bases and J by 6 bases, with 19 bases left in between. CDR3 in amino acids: CASSGGAVRFANSPLHF. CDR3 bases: TGTGCCAGCAGCGGTGGGGCAGTACGTTTTGCTAATTCACCCCTCCACTTT.

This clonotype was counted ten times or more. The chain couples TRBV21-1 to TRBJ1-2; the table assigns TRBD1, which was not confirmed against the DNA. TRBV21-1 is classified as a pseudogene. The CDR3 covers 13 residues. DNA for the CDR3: TGTGCCAGCAGATGGACAGGGCTCTATGGCTACACCTTC. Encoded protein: CASRWTGLYGYTF.

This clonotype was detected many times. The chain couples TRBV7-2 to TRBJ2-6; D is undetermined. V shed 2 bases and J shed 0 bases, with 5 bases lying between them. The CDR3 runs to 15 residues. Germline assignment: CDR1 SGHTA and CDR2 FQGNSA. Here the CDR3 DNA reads TGTGCCAGCAGCTTATTTGGCTCTGGGGCCAACGTCCTGACTTTC. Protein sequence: CASSLFGSGANVLTF.

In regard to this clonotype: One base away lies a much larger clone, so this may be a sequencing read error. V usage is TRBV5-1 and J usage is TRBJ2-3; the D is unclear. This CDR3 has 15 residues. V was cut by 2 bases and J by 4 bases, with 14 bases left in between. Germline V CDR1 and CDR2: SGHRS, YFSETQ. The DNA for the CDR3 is TGCGCCAGCAGCTTAGCGTCCGGTGGCGCAGATACGCAGTATTTT. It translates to CASSLASGGADTQYF.